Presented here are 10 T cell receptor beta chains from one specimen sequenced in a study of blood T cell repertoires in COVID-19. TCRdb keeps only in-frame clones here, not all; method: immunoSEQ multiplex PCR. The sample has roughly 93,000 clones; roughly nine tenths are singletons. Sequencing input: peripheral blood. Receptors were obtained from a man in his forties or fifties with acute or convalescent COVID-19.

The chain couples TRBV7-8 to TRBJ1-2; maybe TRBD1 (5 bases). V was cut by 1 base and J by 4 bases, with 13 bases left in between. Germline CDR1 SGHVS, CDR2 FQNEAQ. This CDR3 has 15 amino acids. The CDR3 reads CASSLGRIRAYGYTF. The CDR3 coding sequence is TGTGCCAGCAGCTTAGGCCGAATCAGGGCCTATGGCTACACCTTC.

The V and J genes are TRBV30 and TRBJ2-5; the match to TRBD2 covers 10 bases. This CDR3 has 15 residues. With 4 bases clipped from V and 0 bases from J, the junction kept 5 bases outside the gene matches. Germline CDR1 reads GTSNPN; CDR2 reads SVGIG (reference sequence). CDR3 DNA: TGTGCCTGGATTGGGGGACTAGCGCACCAAGAGACCCAGTACTTC. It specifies CAWIGGLAHQETQYF.

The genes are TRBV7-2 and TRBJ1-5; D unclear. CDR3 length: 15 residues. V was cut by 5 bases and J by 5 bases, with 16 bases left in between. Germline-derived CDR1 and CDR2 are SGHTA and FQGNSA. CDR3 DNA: TGTGCCAGCAGCCCGGGTAGGAGCCTTGATCAGCCCCAGCATTTT. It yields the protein CASSPGRSLDQPQHF.

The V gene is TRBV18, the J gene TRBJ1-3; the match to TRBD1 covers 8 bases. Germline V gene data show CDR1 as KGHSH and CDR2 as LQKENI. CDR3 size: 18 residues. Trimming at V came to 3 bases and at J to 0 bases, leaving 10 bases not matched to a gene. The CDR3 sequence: CASSPTGVVRSSGNTIYF. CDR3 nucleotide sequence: TGTGCCAGCTCACCGACAGGGGTGGTGAGGTCCTCTGGAAACACCATATATTTT.

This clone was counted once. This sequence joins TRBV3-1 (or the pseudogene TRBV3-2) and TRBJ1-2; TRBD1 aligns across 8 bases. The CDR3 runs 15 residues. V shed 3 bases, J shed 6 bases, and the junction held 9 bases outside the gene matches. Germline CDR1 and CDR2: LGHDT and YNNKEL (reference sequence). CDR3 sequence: CASSQAGRGRDGYTF. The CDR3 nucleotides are TGTGCCAGCAGCCAGGCCGGCAGGGGGCGTGATGGCTACACCTTC.

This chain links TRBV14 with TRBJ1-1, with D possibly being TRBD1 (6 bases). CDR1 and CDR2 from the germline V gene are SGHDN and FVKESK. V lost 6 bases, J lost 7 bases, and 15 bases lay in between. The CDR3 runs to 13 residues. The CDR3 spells CASSPSLQGEAFF. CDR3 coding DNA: TGTGCCAGCAGTCCCTCTTTACAGGGTGAAGCTTTCTTT.

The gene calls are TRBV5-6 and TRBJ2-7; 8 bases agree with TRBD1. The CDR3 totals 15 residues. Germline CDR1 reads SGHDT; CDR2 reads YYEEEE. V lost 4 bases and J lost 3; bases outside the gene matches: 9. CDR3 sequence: CASSVTGGISYEQYF. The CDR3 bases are TGTGCCAGCAGCGTTACAGGGGGTATAAGCTACGAGCAGTACTTC. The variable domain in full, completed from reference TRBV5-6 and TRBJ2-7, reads DAGVTQSPTHLIKTRGQQVTLRCSPKSGHDTVSWYQQALGQGPQFIFQYYEEEERQRGNFPDRFSGHQFPNYSSELNVNALLLGDSALYLCASSVTGGISYEQYFGPGTRLTVT.

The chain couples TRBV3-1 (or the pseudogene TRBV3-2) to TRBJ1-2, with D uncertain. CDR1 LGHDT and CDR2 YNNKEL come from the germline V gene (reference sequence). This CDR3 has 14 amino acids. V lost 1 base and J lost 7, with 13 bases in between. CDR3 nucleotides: TGTGCCAGCAGCCAAGGTCCGGGAGCAACTGGCTACACCTTC. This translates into CASSQGPGATGYTF.

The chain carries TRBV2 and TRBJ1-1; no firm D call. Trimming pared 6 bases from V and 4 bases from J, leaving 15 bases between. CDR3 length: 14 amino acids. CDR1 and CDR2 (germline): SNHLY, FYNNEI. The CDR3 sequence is CASSQERGATEAFF. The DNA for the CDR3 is TGTGCCAGCAGCCAAGAGCGGGGTGCCACTGAAGCTTTCTTT.

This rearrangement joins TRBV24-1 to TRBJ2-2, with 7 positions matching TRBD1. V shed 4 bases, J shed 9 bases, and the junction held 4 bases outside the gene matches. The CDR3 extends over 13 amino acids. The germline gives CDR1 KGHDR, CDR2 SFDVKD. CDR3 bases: TGTGCCACCAGTGAGACAGGGTCAAGGGAGCTGTTTTTT. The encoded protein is CATSETGSRELFF.